This T cell receptor beta chain derives from a study of T-cell memory formation after mild COVID-19. Study observations and caveats: Among contracting clones, CD4+ were mainly CM/EM and CD8+ enriched in EMRA. Clones shrinking from day 15 to 85 showed even CD4/CD8 mixes; later expanders tilted CD4+. Certain responding clones were present in pre-infection memory, suggesting participation of cross-reactive memory.

CDR1 KGHSH and CDR2 LQKENI come from the germline V gene. The CDR3 totals 14 residues. The germline V and J ends were trimmed by 2 bases and 4 bases, with 11 bases remaining between them. After 5'RACE with constant-segment primers, TCR alpha and TCR beta cDNA libraries carrying sample barcodes and UMIs were obtained. TCRdb reprocessed the 5' RACE reads with MiXCR, giving one entry per CDR3 protein. This table has just under 150,000 distinct CDR3 sequences, under 25% appearing once. This clonotype has more than one count but fewer than ten. What it binds is unknown. The clonotype was recovered from an adult woman who had mild COVID-19 (a few samples of this study predate the infection). Cell type and time point are not known. The J gene is TRBJ1-1, the V gene TRBV18; D possibly corresponds to TRBD1 (6 bases). Sequencing used PBMCs or a T cell subset sorted from them (not recorded which). In DNA form, the CDR3 reads TGTGCCAGCTCACCAAGTCGAGGGGGCACTGAAGCTTTCTTT. This gives the protein CASSPSRGGTEAFF.